This T cell receptor (beta chain) was sequenced in a study of post-analysis software for immune sequencing data. cDNA libraries of TCR beta carried unique molecular identifiers. In TCRdb, the PCR reads were re-called with MiXCR into one record per CDR3 protein. The sample has over 150,000 distinct CDR3 sequences, approximately 30% seen once. Findings and caveats of the study: When compared against controls, multiple sclerosis patients showed significantly lower normalized Chao1 diversity.

A few counts support this clonotype. Its antigen is not known. The TCR originated in a girl under 18 with multiple sclerosis. The sequenced material came from blood.

The CDR3 is CSARTGRRNTEAFF. CDR3 nucleotide sequence: TGCAGTGCTAGGACAGGACGGCGGAACACTGAAGCTTTCTTT. The chain uses TRBV20-1 and TRBJ1-1, with D perhaps matching TRBD1 (6 bases). Trimming removed 3 bases at V and 1 base at J, with 12 bases between. This CDR3 is 14 amino acids long. The germline CDR1 and CDR2 sequences are DFQATT and SNEGSKA (reference sequence).